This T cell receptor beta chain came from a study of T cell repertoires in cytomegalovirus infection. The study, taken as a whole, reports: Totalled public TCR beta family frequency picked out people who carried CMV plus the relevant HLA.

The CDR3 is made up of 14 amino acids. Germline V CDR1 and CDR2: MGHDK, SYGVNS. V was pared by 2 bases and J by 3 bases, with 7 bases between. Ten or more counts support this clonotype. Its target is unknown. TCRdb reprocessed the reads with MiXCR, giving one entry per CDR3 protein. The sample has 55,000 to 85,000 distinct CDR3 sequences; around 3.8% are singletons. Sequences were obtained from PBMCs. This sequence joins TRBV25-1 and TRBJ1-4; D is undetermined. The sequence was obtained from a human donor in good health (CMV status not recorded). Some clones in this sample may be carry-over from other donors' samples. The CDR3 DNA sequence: TGTGCCAGCAGTGAAGGGCGGTCTAATGAAAAACTGTTTTTT. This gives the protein CASSEGRSNEKLFF. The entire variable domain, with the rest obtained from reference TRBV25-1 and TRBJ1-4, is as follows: EADIYQTPRYLVIGTGKKITLECSQTMGHDKMYWYQQDPGMELHLIHYSYGVNSTEKGDLSSESTVSRIRTEHFPLTLESARPSHTSQYLCASSEGRSNEKLFFGSGTQLSVL.